This T cell receptor beta chain was documented in a study of T cells in Graves' hyperthyroidism and ophthalmopathy. Graves' hyperthyroidism without ophthalmopathy progression within 18 months was termed stable. TCR beta CDR3 regions were amplified from RNA transcripts. Initially, a first-round RT-PCR of the TCR CDR3 employed the HTBI primer set. TCRdb processed the multiplex PCR reads anew with MiXCR; each CDR3 protein has one entry. The table lists approximately 590,000 distinct CDR3 sequences, approximately 14% of them singletons. The CDR3 length is 14 residues. CDR1 is SGHTA, CDR2 FQGTGA, per germline. With 2 bases removed from V and 2 bases from J, the gap between germline ends came to 8 bases. This clonotype occurred a few times.

The receptor comes from a woman in her 30s with Graves' hyperthyroidism. J is TRBJ2-3 and V is TRBV7-3, with no clear D. The sequencing input was blood. For the CDR3, the DNA is TGTGCCAGCAGCTTAGCGCAGGTCACAGATACGCAGTATTTT. Its protein product is CASSLAQVTDTQYF. Supplemented by reference TRBV7-3 and TRBJ2-3, the full variable domain reads GAGVSQTPSNKVTEKGKYVELRCDPISGHTALYWYRQSLGQGPEFLIYFQGTGAADDSGLPNDRFFAVRPEGSVSTLKIQRTERGDSAVYLCASSLAQVTDTQYFGPGTRLTVL.